This T cell receptor (beta chain) was captured by sequencing in a study of cytomegalovirus exposure and HLA in healthy donors. The study's findings and limits: It was 150 to 200 TCR beta chains that were listed as cytomegalovirus-associated.

Healthy bone marrow donors formed the donor group. The V and J ends lost 5 bases and 2 bases respectively, with 18 bases between them. Germline CDR1 and CDR2: SEHNR and FQNEAQ (reference sequence). CDR3 length: 16 amino acids. Notes on this clone: Its matching antigen is unknown.

Amplification used 60 Vbeta primers and 13 Jbeta primers. Some clones are missing from TCRdb's copy, which holds only in-frame ones; the method was immunoSEQ multiplex PCR. The table includes 70,000 or so clones, about nine tenths detected once. This sequence joins TRBV7-9 and TRBJ1-1, with D possibly matching TRBD1 (5 bases). The specimen was PBMCs. This TCR was sampled from a woman in her 30s in good health and CMV-seronegative. CDR3 residues: CASSPGHTAPNTEAFF. The CDR3 DNA sequence: TGTGCCAGCAGCCCCGGACACACCGCCCCCAACACTGAAGCTTTCTTT. Filled out from reference TRBV7-9 and TRBJ1-1, the complete variable domain reads DTGVSQNPRHKITKRGQNVTFRCDPISEHNRLYWYRQTLGQGPEFLTYFQNEAQLEKSRLLSDRFSAERPKGSFSTLEIQRTEQGDSAMYLCASSPGHTAPNTEAFFGQGTRLTVV.